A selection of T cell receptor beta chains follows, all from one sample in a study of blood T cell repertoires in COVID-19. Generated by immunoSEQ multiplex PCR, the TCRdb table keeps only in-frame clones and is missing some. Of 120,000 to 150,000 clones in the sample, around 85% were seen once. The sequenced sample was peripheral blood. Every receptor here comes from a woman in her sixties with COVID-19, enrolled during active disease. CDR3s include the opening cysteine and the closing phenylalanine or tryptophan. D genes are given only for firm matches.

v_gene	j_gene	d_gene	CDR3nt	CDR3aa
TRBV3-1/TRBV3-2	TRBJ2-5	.	TGTGCCAGCAGGCACTCGACAGGCCGGAAAACCCAGTACTTC	CASRHSTGRKTQYF
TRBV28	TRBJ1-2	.	TGTGCCAGCAGTTTCCACCCACGGGGCTACACCTTC	CASSFHPRGYTF
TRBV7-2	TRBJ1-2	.	TGTGCCAGCAGCTCGTTCCGTAACTATGGCTACACCTTC	CASSSFRNYGYTF
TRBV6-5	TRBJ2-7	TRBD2	TGTGCCAGCAGTATGGGACTAGCGCCGGGGAGGGAGCAGTACTTC	CASSMGLAPGREQYF
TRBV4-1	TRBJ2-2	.	TGCGCCAGCAGCCAAGACCCGACAGGAACCGGGGAGCTGTTTTTT	CASSQDPTGTGELFF
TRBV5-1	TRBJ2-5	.	TGCGCCAGCAGCTTGCATCGGACCCAGGGGACCCAGTACTTC	CASSLHRTQGTQYF
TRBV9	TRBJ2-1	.	TGTGCCAGCAGCGTAGACAGGGTCGATGAGCAGTTCTTC	CASSVDRVDEQFF
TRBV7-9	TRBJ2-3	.	TGTGCCAGCAGCTTCGTCGGTGGTACAGATACGCAGTATTTT	CASSFVGGTDTQYF
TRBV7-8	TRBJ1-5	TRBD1	TGTGCCAGCAGCTTCTTCGCGACAGGGGTTAAGGATAGCAATCAGCCCCAGCATTTT	CASSFFATGVKDSNQPQHF
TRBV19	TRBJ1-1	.	TGTGCCAGTAGTGGGAGACTGAACACTGAAGCTTTCTTT	CASSGRLNTEAFF
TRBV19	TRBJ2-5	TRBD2	TGTGCCAGTAGTATAGATCGGACTAGCGGGGACCAAGAGACCCAGTACTTC	CASSIDRTSGDQETQYF
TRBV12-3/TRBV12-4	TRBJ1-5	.	TGTGCCAGCACGGACAGAAATCAGCCCCAGCATTTT	CASTDRNQPQHF
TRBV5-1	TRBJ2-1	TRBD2	TGCGCCAGCAGCTTGGCGGGACTAGCCATGTCTGAGCAGTTCTTC	CASSLAGLAMSEQFF
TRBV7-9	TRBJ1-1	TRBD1	TGTGCCAGCAGCCCACCGACAGGGTGGGACACTGAAGCTTTCTTT	CASSPPTGWDTEAFF